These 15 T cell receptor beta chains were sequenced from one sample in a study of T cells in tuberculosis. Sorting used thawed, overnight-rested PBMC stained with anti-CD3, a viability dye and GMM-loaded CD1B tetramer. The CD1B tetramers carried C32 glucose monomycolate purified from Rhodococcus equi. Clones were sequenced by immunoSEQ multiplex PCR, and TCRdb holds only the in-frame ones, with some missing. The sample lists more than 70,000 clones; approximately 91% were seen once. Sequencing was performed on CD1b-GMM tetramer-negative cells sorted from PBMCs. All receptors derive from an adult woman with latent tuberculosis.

CDR3 sequence reads: CASSRSGGRQETQYF. The CDR3 bases are TGTGCCAGCAGCCGCAGCGGGGGGCGTCAAGAGACCCAGTACTTC. V is TRBV7-2 and J is TRBJ2-5, with 9 bases identical to TRBD2. CDR1 and CDR2 (germline): SGHTA, FQGNSA. This CDR3 spans 15 amino acids. The V segment lost 5 bases and the J segment 2 bases; nucleotides outside the gene matches: 6.

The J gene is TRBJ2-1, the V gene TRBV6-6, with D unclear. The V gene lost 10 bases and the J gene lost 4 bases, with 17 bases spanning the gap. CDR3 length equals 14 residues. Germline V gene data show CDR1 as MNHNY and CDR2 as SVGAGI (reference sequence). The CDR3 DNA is TGTGCCACCACCATGGCGGAATTTTACAATGAGCAGTTCTTC. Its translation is CATTMAEFYNEQFF.

CDR3 bases: TGTGCCAGCAGTTTAAACATTAGGGGAAGTGACGAGCAGTACGTC. Translation gives CASSLNIRGSDEQYV. The genes are TRBV11-2 and TRBJ2-7, with D perhaps matching TRBD1 (5 bases). Germline CDR1 SGHAT, CDR2 FQNNGV. Deletions cut 6 bases from V and 5 bases from J, with 20 bases between. The CDR3 sequence is 15 residues long.

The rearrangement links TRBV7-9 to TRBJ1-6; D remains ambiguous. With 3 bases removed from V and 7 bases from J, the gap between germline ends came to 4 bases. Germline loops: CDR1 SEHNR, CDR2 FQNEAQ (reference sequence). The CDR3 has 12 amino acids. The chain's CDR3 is CASSFQNSPLHF. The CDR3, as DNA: TGTGCCAGCAGCTTTCAGAATTCACCCCTCCACTTT.

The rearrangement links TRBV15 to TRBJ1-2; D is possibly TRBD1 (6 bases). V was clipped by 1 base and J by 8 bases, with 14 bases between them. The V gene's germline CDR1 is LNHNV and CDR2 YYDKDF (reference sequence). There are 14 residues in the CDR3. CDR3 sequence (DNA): TGTGCCACCAGCAGAGGTGGGCAGGGGATAGGCTACACCTTC. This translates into CATSRGGQGIGYTF.

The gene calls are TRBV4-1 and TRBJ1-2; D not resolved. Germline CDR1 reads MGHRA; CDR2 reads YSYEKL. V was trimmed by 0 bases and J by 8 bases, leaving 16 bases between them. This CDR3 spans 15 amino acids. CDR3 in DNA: TGCGCCAGCAGCCAAGAAAAAGGGAGGGCGGGAGGCTACACCTTC. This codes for CASSQEKGRAGGYTF.

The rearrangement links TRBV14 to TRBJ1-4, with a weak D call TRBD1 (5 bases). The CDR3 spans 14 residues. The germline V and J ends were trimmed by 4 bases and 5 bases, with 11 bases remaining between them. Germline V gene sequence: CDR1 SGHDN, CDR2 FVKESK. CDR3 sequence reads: CASSPAGRNEKLFF. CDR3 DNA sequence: TGTGCCAGCAGCCCAGCAGGGCGGAATGAAAAACTGTTTTTT.

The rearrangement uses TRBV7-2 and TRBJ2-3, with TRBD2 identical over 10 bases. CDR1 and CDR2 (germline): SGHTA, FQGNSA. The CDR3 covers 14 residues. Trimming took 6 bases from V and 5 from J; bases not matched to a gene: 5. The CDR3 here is CASSSGLAKDTQYF. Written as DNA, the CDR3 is TGTGCCAGCAGTTCGGGACTAGCGAAAGATACGCAGTATTTT.

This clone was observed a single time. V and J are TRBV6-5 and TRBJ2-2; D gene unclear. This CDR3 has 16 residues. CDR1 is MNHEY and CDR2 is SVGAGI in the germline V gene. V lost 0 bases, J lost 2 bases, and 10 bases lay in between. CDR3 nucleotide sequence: TGTGCCAGCAGTTACTCGAGGTCTGCCAACACCGGGGAGCTGTTTTTT. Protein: CASSYSRSANTGELFF.

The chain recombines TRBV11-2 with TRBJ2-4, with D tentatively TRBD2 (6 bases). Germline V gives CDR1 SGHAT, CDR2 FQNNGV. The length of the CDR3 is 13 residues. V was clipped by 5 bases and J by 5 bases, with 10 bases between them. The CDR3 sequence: CASSEWGENIQYF. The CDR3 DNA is TGTGCCAGCAGCGAATGGGGGGAAAACATTCAGTACTTC.

The DNA for the CDR3 is TGTGCTAGTGGTCCCGGACAGACGGGAACTAATGAAAAACTGTTTTTT. Translating it yields CASGPGQTGTNEKLFF. The V and J genes are TRBV12-5 and TRBJ1-4; possible D gene TRBD1, 6 bases. CDR3 length: 16 residues. V was clipped by 5 bases and J by 1 base, with 14 bases between them. CDR1 is LGHNT and CDR2 is FRNRAP in the germline V gene.

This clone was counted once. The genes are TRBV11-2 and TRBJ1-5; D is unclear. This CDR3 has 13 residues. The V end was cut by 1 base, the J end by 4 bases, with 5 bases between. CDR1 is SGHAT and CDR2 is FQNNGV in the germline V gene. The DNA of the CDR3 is TGTGCCAGCAGCTTAGCAGGAAATCAGCCCCAGCATTTT. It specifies CASSLAGNQPQHF.

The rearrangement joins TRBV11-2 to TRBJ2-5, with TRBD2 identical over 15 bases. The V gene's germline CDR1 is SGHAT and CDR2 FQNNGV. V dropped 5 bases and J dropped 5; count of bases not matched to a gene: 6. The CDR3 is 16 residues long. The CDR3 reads CASSPGLAGGHETQYF. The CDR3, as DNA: TGTGCCAGCAGCCCTGGACTAGCGGGGGGGCATGAGACCCAGTACTTC.

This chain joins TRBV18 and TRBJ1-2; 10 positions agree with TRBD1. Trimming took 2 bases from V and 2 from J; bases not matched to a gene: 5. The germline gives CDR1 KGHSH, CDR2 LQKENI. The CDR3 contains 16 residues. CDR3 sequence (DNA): TGTGCCAGCTCACCAGCGACAGGGGGCGCCAACTATGGCTACACCTTC. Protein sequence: CASSPATGGANYGYTF.

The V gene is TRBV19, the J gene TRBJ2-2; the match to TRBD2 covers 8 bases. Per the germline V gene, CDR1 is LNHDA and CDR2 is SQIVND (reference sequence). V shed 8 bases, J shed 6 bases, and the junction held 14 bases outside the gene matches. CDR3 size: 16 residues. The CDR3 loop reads CASGTPGGRVAGELFF. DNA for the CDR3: TGTGCCAGTGGGACCCCGGGGGGGCGAGTGGCCGGGGAGCTGTTTTTT.